This entry lists 19 T cell receptor beta chains sequenced from one sample in a study of blood T cells in healthy people across ages. The authors ran a second PCR of about 6 to 11 cycles using a sample-barcoded 5' primer and a J-beta primer mix. TCRdb processed the 5' RACE reads anew with MiXCR; each CDR3 protein has one entry. The sample has about 1.1 million distinct CDR3 sequences; roughly two fifths are singletons. Input material: blood. The receptor set was obtained from a man aged 18 to 35 in good health.

This clonotype has only one observation. J is TRBJ2-5 and V is TRBV20-1, with a tentative D call TRBD2 (6 bases). Per germline, CDR1 DFQATT and CDR2 SNEGSKA (reference sequence). The CDR3 has 13 residues. Trimming shortened V by 3 bases and J by 2 bases, and 10 bases separated the two germline ends. The CDR3 nucleotides are TGCAGTGCTAGGGGGGGTGAACAAGAGACCCAGTACTTC. This translates into CSARGGEQETQYF.

V and J are TRBV11-3 and TRBJ2-5; 11 nucleotides align to TRBD2. Germline CDR1 SGHNT, CDR2 YENEEA. With V trimmed by 1 base and J by 5 bases, 6 bases remained unmatched. The CDR3 is made up of 16 amino acids. This CDR3 reads CASSLGGTSGDETQYF. CDR3 nucleotides: TGTGCCAGCAGCTTAGGAGGGACTAGCGGTGACGAGACCCAGTACTTC.

The rearrangement joins TRBV29-1 to TRBJ2-5; TRBD2 aligns across 10 bases. The CDR3 has 14 amino acids. Germline CDR1 SQVTM, CDR2 ANQGSEA. Unmatched junction bases numbered 6, after V lost 3 bases and J lost 5 bases. The CDR3 spells CSVESSGRWETQYF. The DNA of the CDR3 is TGCAGCGTTGAGTCTAGCGGGAGATGGGAGACCCAGTACTTC.

This clonotype was seen many times. V and J are TRBV28 and TRBJ1-2; D is uncertain. The CDR3 consists of 16 residues. V lost 6 bases and J 0 bases, leaving 17 bases between the germline ends. Germline V lookup: CDR1 MDHEN, CDR2 SYDVKM. The CDR3 sequence is CASSSYRRAANYGYTF. In DNA, the CDR3 is TGTGCCAGCAGCTCTTACAGACGTGCAGCTAACTATGGCTACACCTTC.

This clonotype was counted between two and nine times. The rearrangement uses TRBV20-1 and TRBJ1-1; D unclear. Trimming cost V 5 bases and J 5 bases, with 18 bases left between them. The CDR3 has 14 amino acids. Germline CDR1 DFQATT, CDR2 SNEGSKA (reference sequence). The CDR3 region is CSAGRAPGHTEAFF. The CDR3 bases are TGCAGTGCTGGCCGGGCCCCTGGGCATACTGAAGCTTTCTTT.

This clonotype has only a few counts. The chain joins TRBV29-1 to TRBJ2-3; D call uncertain. Germline lookup yields CDR1 SQVTM and CDR2 ANQGSEA. V lost 0 bases, J lost 0 bases, and 13 bases lay in between. The CDR3 sequence is 16 residues long. CDR3 DNA: TGCAGCGTTGAAGATGTAGGGTGGGGTAGCACAGATACGCAGTATTTT. Translation gives CSVEDVGWGSTDTQYF.

This clonotype was found once. The J gene is TRBJ1-1, the V gene TRBV6-1; maybe TRBD1 (5 bases). Germline V gene sequence: CDR1 MNHNS, CDR2 SASEGT. Trimming removed 3 bases from V and 3 bases from J, with 11 bases in between. This CDR3 comprises 14 residues. The CDR3 DNA reads TGTGCCAGCAGTGATCTGGCGGGGGACACTGAAGCTTTCTTT. Residues: CASSDLAGDTEAFF.

The chain couples TRBV6-2 or TRBV6-3 to TRBJ1-2; no firm D call. Trimming took 8 bases from V and 1 from J, leaving 14 bases between them. Looked up from germline, CDR1 is MNHEY and CDR2 is SVGEGT. This CDR3 comprises 14 residues. This CDR3 is CASGRRALNYGYTF. The CDR3 coding sequence is TGTGCCAGCGGGCGGCGGGCCCTTAACTATGGCTACACCTTC.

The chain carries TRBV14 and TRBJ2-2; 11 bases align to TRBD2. V shed 2 bases and J 7 bases; nucleotides not matched to a gene: 3. CDR1 and CDR2 from the germline V gene are SGHDN and FVKESK. The CDR3 extends over 15 amino acids. CDR3 sequence (DNA): TGTGCCAGCAGCCAATACGGACTAGCGGGCGGGGAGCTGTTTTTT. It specifies CASSQYGLAGGELFF.

This clonotype has more than one count but fewer than ten. This rearrangement joins TRBV7-9 to TRBJ1-3; no definite D call. The germline gives CDR1 SEHNR, CDR2 FQNEAQ (reference sequence). The CDR3 covers 14 residues. The V end lost 5 bases, the J end lost 2 bases, and 10 bases lay between the germline ends. The CDR3 sequence: CASSPDNTGNTIYF. The DNA for the CDR3 is TGTGCCAGCAGCCCCGACAACACTGGAAACACCATATATTTT. Full variable domain (outside the CDR3, taken from reference TRBV7-9 and TRBJ1-3): DTGVSQNPRHKITKRGQNVTFRCDPISEHNRLYWYRQTLGQGPEFLTYFQNEAQLEKSRLLSDRFSAERPKGSFSTLEIQRTEQGDSAMYLCASSPDNTGNTIYFGEGSWLTVV.

The chain links TRBV9 to TRBJ1-2; possibly TRBD1 for D (6 bases). The CDR3 spans 14 residues. V was shortened by 4 bases and J by 7 bases, with 17 bases between the two germline ends. CDR1 and CDR2 (germline): SGDLS, YYNGEE. As DNA, the CDR3 is TGTGCCAGCAGCCCTCCTTGGGACATTGGTGGCTACACCTTC. It codes for CASSPPWDIGGYTF.

Concerning this clonotype itself: This may stem from a read error, because a much larger clone lies one nucleotide away. V usage is TRBV12-3 or TRBV12-4 and J usage is TRBJ2-1; no clear D. This CDR3 has 12 amino acids. Deletions cut 7 bases from V and 10 bases from J, with 14 bases between. This chain's CDR3 is CASTDGLYEQFF. CDR3 sequence (DNA): TGTGCCAGCACTGATGGGCTCTACGAGCAGTTCTTC.

This clonotype was detected only a few times. The chain recombines TRBV18 with TRBJ2-5, with D possibly TRBD1 on 5 matching bases. V lost 2 bases to trimming and J lost 5 bases, with 18 bases between them. The CDR3 length is 16 residues. Per germline, CDR1 KGHSH and CDR2 LQKENI. This chain's CDR3 is CASSPSSGQGMETQYF. The CDR3 coding sequence is TGTGCCAGCTCACCAAGTTCAGGACAAGGAATGGAGACCCAGTACTTC. Full variable domain (outside the CDR3, taken from reference TRBV18 and TRBJ2-5): NAGVMQNPRHLVRRRGQEARLRCSPMKGHSHVYWYRQLPEEGLKFMVYLQKENIIDESGMPKERFSAEFPKEGPSILRIQQVVRGDSAAYFCASSPSSGQGMETQYFGPGTRLLVL.

The J gene is TRBJ1-1, the V gene TRBV5-1; D not resolved. CDR3 length: 14 residues. Germline V lookup: CDR1 SGHRS, CDR2 YFSETQ. V dropped 1 base and J dropped 2 bases, with 9 bases sitting between them. The chain's CDR3 is CASSLSSANTEAFF. For the CDR3, the DNA is TGCGCCAGCAGCTTGTCCTCCGCAAACACTGAAGCTTTCTTT.

The chain is built from TRBV2 and TRBJ2-3; D perhaps matches TRBD1 (6 bases). V was clipped by 5 bases and J by 2 bases, with 20 bases between them. Germline V gene data show CDR1 as SNHLY and CDR2 as FYNNEI. This CDR3 is 17 amino acids long. The CDR3 reads CASSFPGHGTYTDTQYF. CDR3 nucleotides: TGTGCCAGCAGTTTCCCGGGACACGGGACCTACACAGATACGCAGTATTTT.

The sample holds many counts of this clonotype. The V gene is TRBV29-1, the J gene TRBJ2-7; 8 positions match TRBD1. Germline V gives CDR1 SQVTM, CDR2 ANQGSEA. The V segment lost 3 bases and the J segment 2 bases; nucleotides outside the gene matches: 3. CDR3 length: 13 amino acids. DNA of the CDR3: TGCAGCGTTGAGGCGGACAGGGCCTACGAGCAGTACTTC. Amino acids: CSVEADRAYEQYF.

V is TRBV6-1 and J is TRBJ2-1; the D gene could be TRBD1 or TRBD2 (5 bases each). The J call may be in error: the DNA end matches TRBJ2-7 better. The CDR3 consists of 15 residues. Germline V CDR1 and CDR2: MNHNS, SASEGT. CDR3 residues: CASSLGPYSYNEQYF. For the CDR3, the DNA is TGTGCCAGCAGCCTGGGACCTTACTCCTACAATGAGCAGTACTTC.

Many counts were recorded for this clonotype. CDR3 sequence: CASSSQGSGNYGYTF. DNA for the CDR3: TGCGCCAGCAGCTCTCAGGGTTCGGGGAACTATGGCTACACCTTC. V gene TRBV5-1 combines with J gene TRBJ1-2, with TRBD1 as a possible D gene (5 bases). The germline V gene encodes CDR1 SGHRS and CDR2 YFSETQ. Trimming removed 3 bases from V and 2 bases from J, with 14 bases in between. This CDR3 is 15 amino acids long.

The chain carries TRBV4-2 and TRBJ2-3, with TRBD2 matching 14 bases. In germline, CDR1 is LGHNA, CDR2 YNFKEQ. V lost 1 base and J lost 5; bases outside the gene matches: 2. The CDR3 length is 16 residues. The CDR3: CASSQGGLAGEDTQYF. The CDR3, as DNA: TGTGCCAGCAGCCAAGGGGGACTAGCGGGGGAAGATACGCAGTATTTT.